Listed below are T cell receptor beta chains from one sample, sequenced in a study of shared clonotypes between healthy human individuals. Sequencing was performed with immunoSEQ multiplex PCR; in TCRdb, only in-frame clones are kept and a portion is missing. Here the sample spans 2 million to 2.5 million clones, less than 95% being singletons. Specimen: naive CD4+ T cells from PBMCs. These receptor sequences come from a man aged 18 to 30 in good health. Some clones in this sample may be carry-over from other donors' samples. Each CDR3 is given with its conserved first and last residue. Fields, in order: J gene, D gene, clone size, V gene, CDR3 DNA, CDR3 protein. The D gene is left open where the match is weak. The size of a clone is reported for some rows only, either as once, few or many, or as a class for expanded clones.

TRBJ1-2,NA,NA,TRBV5-1,TGCGCCAGCAGCTTGGGACCCGGTCAGGGGACTGATGGGAACTATGGCTACACCTTC,CASSLGPGQGTDGNYGYTF
TRBJ1-2,NA,NA,TRBV5-1,TGCGCCAGCAGCCCCTCCCCATCGAGGGTGATGGACTATGGCTACACCTTC,CASSPSPSRVMDYGYTF
TRBJ1-1,NA,NA,TRBV6-1,TGTGCCAGCACACCCAGCAGGAACACTGAAGCTTTCTTT,CASTPSRNTEAFF
TRBJ2-7,TRBD1,NA,TRBV6-5,TGTGCCAGCAGTTACACTTGGACAGGGAACTCCTACGAGCAGTACTTC,CASSYTWTGNSYEQYF
TRBJ2-1,NA,NA,TRBV11-2,TGTGCCAGCAGCTCATCTGGGGCAGCCTACAATGAGCAGTTCTTC,CASSSSGAAYNEQFF
TRBJ2-5,TRBD1,NA,TRBV11-1,TGTGCCAGCAGCTTTGTATTGCAGGGGGACGGCCAAGAGACCCAGTACTTC,CASSFVLQGDGQETQYF
TRBJ2-1,NA,NA,TRBV9,TGTGCCAGCAGCGCAGTTAGACCAGGGGACATCTCCTACAATGAGCAGTTCTTC,CASSAVRPGDISYNEQFF
TRBJ1-5,NA,NA,TRBV6-5,TGTGCCAGCAGTTGGTCAGGCCCAGGACAGCCCCAGCATTTT,CASSWSGPGQPQHF
TRBJ2-3,TRBD2,NA,TRBV4-1,TGCGCCAGCAGCCATCGCCCGCTAGAGGGGGGACTAGCCGTAGATACGCAGTATTTT,CASSHRPLEGGLAVDTQYF
TRBJ2-7,NA,NA,TRBV10-3,TGTGCCATCACACGGGGGTCTCCCTACGAGCAGTACTTC,CAITRGSPYEQYF
TRBJ1-2,NA,NA,TRBV28,TGTGCCAGCAGTCCAGAGTTAGGGCGCTATAAGGGCTACACCTTC,CASSPELGRYKGYTF
TRBJ2-7,TRBD1,once,TRBV5-1,TGCGCCAGCAGCACCAATTCCGGGACAGGGGTTCACGAGCAGTACTTC,CASSTNSGTGVHEQYF
TRBJ1-3,NA,NA,TRBV9,TGTGCCAGCCACCCCGACGTGAGCTCTGGAAACACCATATATTTT,CASHPDVSSGNTIYF
TRBJ2-5,NA,NA,TRBV18,TGTGCCAGCTCACCCTCGAGAGAGCAGTACTTC,CASSPSREQYF
TRBJ1-1,NA,NA,TRBV18,TGTGCCAGCTCACCAGGGGGAATGAACACTGAAGCTTTCTTT,CASSPGGMNTEAFF
TRBJ2-7,TRBD1,NA,TRBV30,TGTGCCTGGAGTGGCCTCCGGACAGGGGCGTCCTTTTTC,CAWSGLRTGASFF
TRBJ2-3,NA,NA,TRBV5-1,TGCGCCAGCAGCTTGGGCGCCGAGACAGATACGCAGTATTTT,CASSLGAETDTQYF
TRBJ2-6,NA,NA,TRBV19,TGTGCCAGTAGTCGGGGGCGTGGGGCCAACGTCCTGACTTTC,CASSRGRGANVLTF
TRBJ2-7,TRBD2,NA,TRBV4-1,TGCGCCAGCAGCCAAGATCGGACTAGCCTCTCCTACGAGCAGTACTTC,CASSQDRTSLSYEQYF
TRBJ1-2,NA,NA,TRBV7-9,TGTGCCAGCAGCTCCGACACAACCCGGGGCTCAGGCTACACCTTC,CASSSDTTRGSGYTF
TRBJ2-1,TRBD2,NA,TRBV6-5,TGTGCCAGCAGTCGTACTAGCGGGAGGATCAATGAGCAGTTCTTC,CASSRTSGRINEQFF
TRBJ2-3,NA,NA,TRBV6-6,TGTGCCAGCAGTTGGGGCAGCAGCACAGATACGCAGTATTTT,CASSWGSSTDTQYF
TRBJ2-7,NA,NA,TRBV28,TGTGCCAGCAGTCCCCGTTGGAGGCGGCACGAGCAGTACTTC,CASSPRWRRHEQYF
TRBJ2-1,NA,NA,TRBV6-5,TGTGCCAGCAGGCCCGAAGGAAACTCCTACAATGAGCAGTTCTTC,CASRPEGNSYNEQFF
TRBJ2-7,NA,once,TRBV30,TGTGCCTGGATCCGTCGGGGGCTTTATTACGAGCAGTACTTC,CAWIRRGLYYEQYF
TRBJ1-6,NA,NA,TRBV7-3,TGTGCCAGCAGCTTAGCAGGGGTTGGGTCACCCCTCCACTTT,CASSLAGVGSPLHF
TRBJ1-1,NA,NA,TRBV28,TGTGCCAGCAGTTCTGGGCGCAGGGCAAACACTGAAGCTTTCTTT,CASSSGRRANTEAFF
TRBJ1-3,NA,NA,TRBV7-2,TGTGCCAGCAGCCGTTGGGACATCAGAACTGGAAACACCATATATTTT,CASSRWDIRTGNTIYF
TRBJ2-3,TRBD1,NA,TRBV7-3,TGTGCCAGCAGCTTAACATCGGGACAGAGCACAGATACGCAGTATTTT,CASSLTSGQSTDTQYF
TRBJ1-1,NA,NA,TRBV7-3,TGTGCCAGCAGCTCGCAAGCCGGGAGGAACACTGAAGCTTTCTTT,CASSSQAGRNTEAFF
TRBJ1-1,TRBD1,few,TRBV7-3,TGTGCCACCAATAGGGGACAGGGGTACACTGAAGCTTTCTTT,CATNRGQGYTEAFF
TRBJ2-2,TRBD1,NA,TRBV27,TGTGCCAGCAGTCACCAGACAGGGGGCACCGGGGAGCTGTTTTTT,CASSHQTGGTGELFF
TRBJ2-1,NA,NA,TRBV7-9,TGTGCCAGCAGCTTAGCGGGGGGACGGGTGGCGAATGAGCAGTTCTTC,CASSLAGGRVANEQFF
TRBJ2-7,NA,once,TRBV5-1,TGCGCCAGCAGTTATTATGATCCAGTAGCCTACGAGCAGTACTTC,CASSYYDPVAYEQYF
TRBJ2-1,NA,NA,TRBV2,TGTGCCAGCAGTTACGATTGGAGCTCCTACAATGAGCAGTTCTTC,CASSYDWSSYNEQFF
TRBJ1-2,NA,NA,TRBV25-1,TGTGCCAGCAGTGATCCTCGGCAGGGGCCTAACTATGGCTACACCTTC,CASSDPRQGPNYGYTF
TRBJ2-2,NA,NA,TRBV5-6,TGTGCCAGCAGCTTGAAAGGCAGGGGCGCCGGGGAGCTGTTTTTT,CASSLKGRGAGELFF
TRBJ2-3,NA,NA,TRBV6-5,TGTGCCAGCAGTTACTCGAGAGGGGATACGCAGTATTTT,CASSYSRGDTQYF
TRBJ2-3,NA,NA,TRBV7-2,TGTGCCAGCAGCCCACAGGCCCTTTACCCTAGCACAGATACGCAGTATTTT,CASSPQALYPSTDTQYF
TRBJ2-7,NA,NA,TRBV5-1,TGCGCCAGCAGCCTTTCATTGGTCTCCTACGAGCAGTACTTC,CASSLSLVSYEQYF
TRBJ2-3,NA,once,TRBV7-8,TGTGCCAGCAGCCCCTTGGGCGTTCTGGGCACAGATACGCAGTATTTT,CASSPLGVLGTDTQYF
TRBJ2-1,NA,NA,TRBV7-2,TGTGCCAGCAGCTCGGACACGTACAATGAGCAGTTCTTC,CASSSDTYNEQFF
TRBJ1-2,TRBD1,NA,TRBV29-1,TGCAGCGTACGGACAGGGAACTATGGCTACACCTTC,CSVRTGNYGYTF
TRBJ2-7,NA,NA,TRBV9,TGTGCCAGCAGCGTAGATGTCAGGGGCTACGAGCAGTACTTC,CASSVDVRGYEQYF
TRBJ1-2,TRBD1,NA,TRBV7-9,TGTGCCAGCAGCCTACTCGACAGGGAGGACTATGGCTACACCTTC,CASSLLDREDYGYTF
TRBJ1-5,NA,NA,TRBV2,TGTGCCAGCAGCCCGACGGGCAATCAGCCCCAGCATTTT,CASSPTGNQPQHF
TRBJ2-5,NA,NA,TRBV5-8,TGTGCCAGCAGCTTCGGGGGTCTTCTTGAGACCCAGTACTTC,CASSFGGLLETQYF
TRBJ2-1,NA,NA,TRBV28,TGTGCCAGCAGGGGGACCGACAATGAGCAGTTCTTC,CASRGTDNEQFF
TRBJ1-3,NA,NA,TRBV6-1,TGTGCCAGCAGTGAACAACAGGGAAACACCATATATTTT,CASSEQQGNTIYF
TRBJ2-7,NA,NA,TRBV9,TGTGCCAGCAGCGTAATGACTACCCCCCACGAGCAGTACTTC,CASSVMTTPHEQYF
TRBJ2-7,TRBD2,NA,TRBV5-1,TGCGCCAGCAGTGGACTAGCGGGAAGCCTCGAGCAGTACTTC,CASSGLAGSLEQYF
TRBJ1-1,NA,NA,TRBV11-2,TGTGCCAGCAGCTCCCGGAACGACCTTGGCAGTTTGAACACTGAAGCTTTCTTT,CASSSRNDLGSLNTEAFF
TRBJ2-1,NA,NA,TRBV14,TGTGCCAGCAGCCGGCGGAGAAACTCCTACAATGAGCAGTTCTTC,CASSRRRNSYNEQFF
TRBJ1-4,TRBD1,once,TRBV28,TGTGCCAGCAGTTTAGCCCGCTGGGACAGGGGGTATGAAAAACTGTTTTTT,CASSLARWDRGYEKLFF
TRBJ1-4,NA,NA,TRBV29-1,TGCAGCGTGGTCCGGACTCCAAATGAAAAACTGTTTTTT,CSVVRTPNEKLFF
TRBJ2-3,TRBD2,NA,TRBV5-6,TGTGCCAGCAGCTTGGCCAGGCTAGCGGGAGCTTTGACAGATACGCAGTATTTT,CASSLARLAGALTDTQYF
TRBJ2-3,NA,NA,TRBV18,TGTGCCAGCTCGGCCGGACCCTGGGATACGCAGTATTTT,CASSAGPWDTQYF
TRBJ2-7,NA,NA,TRBV6-1,TGTGCCAGCAGGCTGACAGGCTCCTACGAGCAGTACTTC,CASRLTGSYEQYF
TRBJ1-5,NA,NA,TRBV6-5,TGTGCCAGCAGTCAAAGGACCCCGGGGCCCCAGCATTTT,CASSQRTPGPQHF
TRBJ1-3,NA,NA,TRBV25-1,TGTGCCAGCAGTGCTGTAACTGGAAACACCATATATTTT,CASSAVTGNTIYF